The 2 T cell receptor beta chains below all came from one sample that was sequenced in a study of blood T cell repertoires in COVID-19. TCRdb keeps only in-frame clones here, not all; method: immunoSEQ multiplex PCR. In the table there are some 490,000 clones, less than 90% of which are singletons. What was sequenced was PBMCs or T cells enriched from blood (not recorded which). Receptors originate from a woman aged 55 to 70 who had recovered from COVID-19.

This sequence joins TRBV5-1 and TRBJ2-1; D unclear. CDR3 length: 14 residues. V gave up 0 bases and J gave up 6 bases, with 10 bases separating them. Germline V gene sequence: CDR1 SGHRS, CDR2 YFSETQ. This CDR3 reads CASSLAGAVNEQFF. CDR3 DNA: TGCGCCAGCAGCTTGGCCGGTGCGGTCAATGAGCAGTTCTTC.

CDR3 DNA: TGTGCCAGCAGCCCCCGACTAGCGGATAGCTCCTACGAGCAGTACTTC. Translated: CASSPRLADSSYEQYF. The chain carries TRBV4-2 and TRBJ2-7; 9 bases are a match to TRBD2. The V gene end was trimmed by 4 bases and the J gene end by 0 bases; junction bases not matched to a gene: 7. CDR3 length: 16 amino acids. Per the germline V gene, CDR1 is LGHNA and CDR2 is YNFKEQ.